Listed below are T cell receptor beta chains from one sample, sequenced in a study of blood T cells in healthy people across ages. TCRdb reanalysed the 5' RACE reads using MiXCR and keeps one entry per CDR3 protein. The sample lists about 1,000,000 distinct CDR3 sequences, more than 40% seen once, with 18% in the top ten. Material for sequencing was blood. The receptor set was obtained from a woman aged 55-69 years in good health. Both conserved end residues are part of each CDR3. D genes are given only for firm matches. The size entry is marked missing in some rows and otherwise reads once, few, many or a size class.

d_gene: -; v_gene: TRBV29-1; j_gene: TRBJ2-7; abundance: -; CDR3nt: TGCAGCGTCCGAAGTTGTATCAGCTCCTACGAGCAGTACTTC; CDR3aa: CSVRSCISSYEQYF
d_gene: TRBD2; v_gene: TRBV7-2; j_gene: TRBJ2-2; abundance: -; CDR3nt: TGTGCCAGCAGCTTACAGTTAGGACTAGCGCATTCCGGGGAGCTGTTTTTT; CDR3aa: CASSLQLGLAHSGELFF
d_gene: -; v_gene: TRBV3-1; j_gene: TRBJ1-2; abundance: -; CDR3nt: TGTGCCAGCAGCCCGGGACGGTCTCGCCATGGCTACACCTTC; CDR3aa: CASSPGRSRHGYTF
d_gene: -; v_gene: TRBV3-1; j_gene: TRBJ2-5; abundance: -; CDR3nt: TGCGCCAGCAGCCCAGCTACAAGTCTACAAATGGGGACCCAGTACTTC; CDR3aa: CASSPATSLQMGTQYF
d_gene: -; v_gene: TRBV20-1; j_gene: TRBJ1-6; abundance: -; CDR3nt: TGCAGTGCTAGACCTGGAGCCGATAATTCACCCCTCCACTTT; CDR3aa: CSARPGADNSPLHF
d_gene: TRBD1; v_gene: TRBV12-3/TRBV12-4; j_gene: TRBJ1-5; abundance: -; CDR3nt: TGTGCCAGCAGCCCAAGGCGGGGGACAGGGGAGAATCAGCCCCAGCATTTT; CDR3aa: CASSPRRGTGENQPQHF
d_gene: -; v_gene: TRBV30; j_gene: TRBJ2-3; abundance: -; CDR3nt: TGTGCCGGAGGGGCTCGGGACACAGATACGCAGTATTTT; CDR3aa: CAGGARDTDTQYF
d_gene: TRBD1; v_gene: TRBV6-2/TRBV6-3; j_gene: TRBJ2-3; abundance: -; CDR3nt: TGTGCCAGCACGCGAGGAGGGACAGGGACAGATACGCAGTATTTT; CDR3aa: CASTRGGTGTDTQYF
d_gene: -; v_gene: TRBV6-5; j_gene: TRBJ2-1; abundance: -; CDR3nt: TGTGCCAGCAGCAACCTTGGGGGGCGGCCCCAAGAGCAGTTCTTC; CDR3aa: CASSNLGGRPQEQFF
d_gene: -; v_gene: TRBV7-9; j_gene: TRBJ1-2; abundance: few; CDR3nt: TGTGCCAGCAGCGCGTCGGGGGCCTATGGCTACACCTTC; CDR3aa: CASSASGAYGYTF
d_gene: -; v_gene: TRBV25-1; j_gene: TRBJ2-5; abundance: few; CDR3nt: TGTGCCACCTTGGGACAAGTCCAAGAGACCCAGTACTTC; CDR3aa: CATLGQVQETQYF
d_gene: -; v_gene: TRBV7-2; j_gene: TRBJ2-7; abundance: once; CDR3nt: TGTGCCATCAGCTTAGCTAGGGGACGAGTCGCCTCCTACGAGCAGTACTTC; CDR3aa: CAISLARGRVASYEQYF
d_gene: -; v_gene: TRBV29-1; j_gene: TRBJ1-2; abundance: -; CDR3nt: TGCAGCGTTGAGGGACCCCGTTCGCGCTACACCTTC; CDR3aa: CSVEGPRSRYTF
d_gene: TRBD1; v_gene: TRBV12-3/TRBV12-4; j_gene: TRBJ2-1; abundance: few; CDR3nt: TGTGCCAGCAGACCCGGGACAGGGCCCTACAATGAGCAGTTCTTC; CDR3aa: CASRPGTGPYNEQFF
d_gene: TRBD2; v_gene: TRBV5-4; j_gene: TRBJ2-7; abundance: -; CDR3nt: TGTGCCAGCAGCTTGATAGCCCCCCGTCAGCGGGGCCCAACCTCCCCCTCCTACAATGAGCAGTACTTC; CDR3aa: CASSLIAPRQRGPTSPSYNEQYF
d_gene: -; v_gene: TRBV28; j_gene: TRBJ2-7; abundance: -; CDR3nt: TGTGCCAGCAGTTTAGGGCTAGTCTACGAGCAGTACTTC; CDR3aa: CASSLGLVYEQYF
d_gene: -; v_gene: TRBV4-1; j_gene: TRBJ1-5; abundance: -; CDR3nt: TGCGCCAGCAGCCCAGGAGGCGAAGGAGGTCAGCCCCAGCATTTT; CDR3aa: CASSPGGEGGQPQHF
d_gene: TRBD1; v_gene: TRBV10-3; j_gene: TRBJ1-2; abundance: -; CDR3nt: TGTGCCATCAGTGAGGGACAGGGAGGTAACTATGGCTACACCTTC; CDR3aa: CAISEGQGGNYGYTF
d_gene: -; v_gene: TRBV28; j_gene: TRBJ2-1; abundance: -; CDR3nt: TGTGCCAGCAGTAGCACGCAAGAGCAGTTCTTC; CDR3aa: CASSSTQEQFF
d_gene: TRBD1; v_gene: TRBV23-1; j_gene: TRBJ2-7; abundance: -; CDR3nt: TGCGCCAGCATTCGGGACAGGAGTCTTTCCTACAATGAGCAGTACTTC; CDR3aa: CASIRDRSLSYNEQYF
d_gene: TRBD2; v_gene: TRBV20-1; j_gene: TRBJ2-7; abundance: -; CDR3nt: TGCAGTGCTCCGACTAGCGGGAGGGACTACAATGAGCAGTACTTC; CDR3aa: CSAPTSGRDYNEQYF
d_gene: -; v_gene: TRBV2; j_gene: TRBJ1-4; abundance: few; CDR3nt: TGTGCCAGCATGGAGCGGTGGGGCAGAACTAATGAAAAACTGTTTTTT; CDR3aa: CASMERWGRTNEKLFF
d_gene: -; v_gene: TRBV14; j_gene: TRBJ2-1; abundance: many; CDR3nt: TGTGCCAGCAGCCAAGAACATCCGGGAGTGTCTGAGCAGTTCTTC; CDR3aa: CASSQEHPGVSEQFF
d_gene: -; v_gene: TRBV12-3/TRBV12-4; j_gene: TRBJ2-4; abundance: few; CDR3nt: TGTGCCAGCAGAGCTAGTAGATTGAACATTCAGTACTTC; CDR3aa: CASRASRLNIQYF
d_gene: TRBD2; v_gene: TRBV27; j_gene: TRBJ2-7; abundance: -; CDR3nt: TGTGCCAGCAGTTTTACCCGAGCGGGAGGATTCTACGAGCAGTACTTC; CDR3aa: CASSFTRAGGFYEQYF
d_gene: TRBD2; v_gene: TRBV7-2; j_gene: TRBJ2-1; abundance: few; CDR3nt: TGTGCCAGCAGGGTAGCGGGAGCCCATGGGAATGAGCAGTTCTTC; CDR3aa: CASRVAGAHGNEQFF
d_gene: TRBD2; v_gene: TRBV10-2; j_gene: TRBJ2-5; abundance: -; CDR3nt: TGCGCCAGCAGTGAGTCGGGAGCGGGACTAGCAGGGCAGACCCAGTACTTC; CDR3aa: CASSESGAGLAGQTQYF
d_gene: -; v_gene: TRBV14; j_gene: TRBJ2-5; abundance: -; CDR3nt: TGTGCCAGCAGCCACGTCCAAGAGACCCAGTACTTC; CDR3aa: CASSHVQETQYF
d_gene: -; v_gene: TRBV9; j_gene: TRBJ2-1; abundance: -; CDR3nt: TGTGCCAGCAGCGTAACGGAGTACAATGAGCAGTTCTTC; CDR3aa: CASSVTEYNEQFF
d_gene: TRBD2; v_gene: TRBV6-1; j_gene: TRBJ2-7; abundance: -; CDR3nt: TGTGCCAGCAGTGAAGTGCGGCTAGCGGAGAGGAGCGAGCAGTACTTC; CDR3aa: CASSEVRLAERSEQYF
d_gene: TRBD1; v_gene: TRBV7-8; j_gene: TRBJ1-4; abundance: few; CDR3nt: TGTGCCAGCAGCCCACCGGGACAGGGTCCTGAAAAACTGTTTTTT; CDR3aa: CASSPPGQGPEKLFF
d_gene: -; v_gene: TRBV5-6; j_gene: TRBJ2-7; abundance: few; CDR3nt: TGTGCCAGCAGCTTGGTTTGGCAGGGCATATCCTACGAGCAGTACTTC; CDR3aa: CASSLVWQGISYEQYF
d_gene: -; v_gene: TRBV12-3/TRBV12-4; j_gene: TRBJ2-5; abundance: -; CDR3nt: TGTGCCAACATCGGCGGGGGCGGAGAGACCCAGTACTTC; CDR3aa: CANIGGGGETQYF